Here is one T cell receptor beta chain with its context. Its cognate antigen is unknown. This sample is drawn from a study of T cells in Graves' hyperthyroidism and ophthalmopathy. The CDR3 sequence is 14 residues long. Per germline, CDR1 MNHEY and CDR2 SVGEGT. V lost 5 bases to trimming and J lost 2 bases, with 13 bases between them. TCR beta CDR3 regions were amplified from RNA transcripts. With the HTBI primer set, the TCR CDR3 went through a first round of RT-PCR. Via MiXCR, TCRdb re-called the multiplex PCR reads, giving one row per CDR3 protein. The data show roughly 500,000 distinct CDR3 sequences, 20% to 25% seen once. Broader study findings: Most clonotypes expanded in thyroid above 0.001 were likewise present in blood.

Ophthalmopathy patients all had a Clinical Activity Score of at least 3, a NOSPECS grade of at least 4 and disease under 3 months old. Exclusion followed for patients with uncontrolled infection, other autoimmune disease, pregnancy or lactation. The PBMCs were sourced from fresh peripheral blood (about 10 ml). The source is an older woman with Graves' ophthalmopathy. This chain joins TRBV6-2 or TRBV6-3 and TRBJ2-7; D not certain. The sequencing input was blood. The CDR3 DNA follows: TGTGCCAGCAGTCGCCTACCTAACACCTACGAGCAGTACTTC. Translating it yields CASSRLPNTYEQYF.